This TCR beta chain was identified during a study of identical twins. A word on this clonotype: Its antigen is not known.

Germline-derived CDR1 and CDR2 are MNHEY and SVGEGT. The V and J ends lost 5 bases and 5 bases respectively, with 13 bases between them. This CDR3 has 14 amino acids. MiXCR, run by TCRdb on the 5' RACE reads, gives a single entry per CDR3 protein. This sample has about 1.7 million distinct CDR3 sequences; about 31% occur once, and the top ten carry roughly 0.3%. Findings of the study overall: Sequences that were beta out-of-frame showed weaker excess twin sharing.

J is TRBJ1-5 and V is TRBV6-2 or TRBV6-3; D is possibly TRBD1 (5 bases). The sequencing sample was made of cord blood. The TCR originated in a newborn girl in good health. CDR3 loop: CASSPVWGDQPQHF. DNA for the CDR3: TGTGCCAGCAGTCCTGTCTGGGGCGATCAGCCCCAGCATTTT.